Sequencing of this T cell receptor beta chain was carried out in a study of shared clonotypes between healthy human individuals. Sequencing was performed with immunoSEQ multiplex PCR; in TCRdb, only in-frame clones are kept and a portion is missing. Here the sample spans about 980,000 clones, about 80% being singletons. The length of the CDR3 is 14 residues. Unmatched junction bases numbered 1, after V lost 3 bases and J lost 0 bases. The germline V gene has CDR1 MDHEN and CDR2 SYDVKM. The V call is TRBV28, the J call TRBJ2-7; 8 bases are shared with TRBD1. This TCR came from a man younger than 35 in good health. The source material was memory CD4+ T cells sorted from blood. The subset was: CD45RA-negative fraction. The DNA for the CDR3 is TGTGCCAGCAGTTTCACAGGGGGCTCCTACGAGCAGTACTTC. Its translation: CASSFTGGSYEQYF.